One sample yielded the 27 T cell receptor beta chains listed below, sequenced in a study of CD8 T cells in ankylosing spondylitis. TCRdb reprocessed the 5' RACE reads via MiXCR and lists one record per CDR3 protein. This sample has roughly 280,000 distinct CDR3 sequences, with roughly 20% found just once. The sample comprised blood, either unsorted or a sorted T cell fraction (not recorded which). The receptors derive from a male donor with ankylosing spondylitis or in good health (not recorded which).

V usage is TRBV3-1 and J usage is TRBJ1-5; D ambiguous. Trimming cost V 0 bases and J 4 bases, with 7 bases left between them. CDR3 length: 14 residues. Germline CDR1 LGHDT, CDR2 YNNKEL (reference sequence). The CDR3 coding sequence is TGTGCCAGCAGCCAAGAGAGGGTAAATCAGCCCCAGCATTTT. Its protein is CASSQERVNQPQHF.

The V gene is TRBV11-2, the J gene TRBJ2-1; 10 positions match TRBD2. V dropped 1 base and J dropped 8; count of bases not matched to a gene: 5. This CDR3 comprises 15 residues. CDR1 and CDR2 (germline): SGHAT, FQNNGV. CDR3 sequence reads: CASSLALAGVYEQFF. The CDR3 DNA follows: TGTGCCAGCAGCTTAGCCCTAGCGGGAGTCTATGAGCAGTTCTTC.

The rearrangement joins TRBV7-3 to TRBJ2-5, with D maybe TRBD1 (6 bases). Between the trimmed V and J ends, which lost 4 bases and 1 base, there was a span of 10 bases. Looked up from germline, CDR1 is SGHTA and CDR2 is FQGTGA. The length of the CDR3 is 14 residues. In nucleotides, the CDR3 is TGTGCCAGCAGCTGGGGGCCGGCCCAAGAGACCCAGTACTTC. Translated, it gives CASSWGPAQETQYF.

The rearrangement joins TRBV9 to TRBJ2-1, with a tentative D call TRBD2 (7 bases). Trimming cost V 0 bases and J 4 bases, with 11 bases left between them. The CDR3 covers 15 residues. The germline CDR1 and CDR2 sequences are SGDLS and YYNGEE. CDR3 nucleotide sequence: TGTGCCAGCAGCGTAGCGGGGGGCCCTTACAATGAGCAGTTCTTC. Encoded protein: CASSVAGGPYNEQFF.

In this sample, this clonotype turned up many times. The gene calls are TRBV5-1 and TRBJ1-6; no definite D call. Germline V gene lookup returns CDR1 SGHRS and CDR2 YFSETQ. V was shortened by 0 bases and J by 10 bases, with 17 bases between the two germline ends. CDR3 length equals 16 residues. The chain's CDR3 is CASSLGQELTGSPLHF. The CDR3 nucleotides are TGCGCCAGCAGCTTGGGTCAGGAGTTGACGGGGTCACCCCTCCACTTT.

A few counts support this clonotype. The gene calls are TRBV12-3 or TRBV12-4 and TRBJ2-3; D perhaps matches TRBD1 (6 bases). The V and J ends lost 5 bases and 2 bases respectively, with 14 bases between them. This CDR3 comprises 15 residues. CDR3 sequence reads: CASSPLGQYTDTQYF. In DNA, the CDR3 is TGTGCCAGCAGTCCCTTAGGACAGTACACAGATACGCAGTATTTT.

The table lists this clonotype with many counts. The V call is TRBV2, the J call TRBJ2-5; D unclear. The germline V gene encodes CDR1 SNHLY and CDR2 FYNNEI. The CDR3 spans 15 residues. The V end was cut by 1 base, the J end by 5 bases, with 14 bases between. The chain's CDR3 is CASSEDRGEAETQYF. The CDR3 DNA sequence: TGTGCCAGCAGTGAAGACAGAGGCGAGGCGGAGACCCAGTACTTC.

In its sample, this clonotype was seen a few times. The CDR3 loop reads CATSDPSGRIEEQFF. The CDR3 nucleotides read TGTGCCACCAGTGATCCTAGCGGGAGAATCGAGGAGCAGTTCTTC. The chain recombines TRBV24-1 with TRBJ2-1; 10 nucleotides line up with TRBD2. CDR3 length: 15 residues. Germline lookup yields CDR1 KGHDR and CDR2 SFDVKD. V lost 3 bases to trimming and J lost 10 bases; unmatched junction nucleotides: 8.

This CDR3 reads CASRTTGGSTDTQYF. In DNA form, the CDR3 reads TGTGCCAGCAGAACTACAGGGGGCAGTACAGATACGCAGTATTTT. The V call is TRBV6-1, the J call TRBJ2-3, with 9 positions matching TRBD1. Trimming at V came to 6 bases and at J to 3 bases, leaving 7 bases not matched to a gene. Per the germline V gene, CDR1 is MNHNS and CDR2 is SASEGT. The length of the CDR3 is 15 residues.

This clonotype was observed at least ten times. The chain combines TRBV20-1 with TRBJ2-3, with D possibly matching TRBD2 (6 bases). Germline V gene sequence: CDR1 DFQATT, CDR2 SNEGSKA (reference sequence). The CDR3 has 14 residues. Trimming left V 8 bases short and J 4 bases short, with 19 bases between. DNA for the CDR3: TGCAGTACTACCGGGCGGGACCCCGCAGATACGCAGTATTTT. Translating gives CSTTGRDPADTQYF.

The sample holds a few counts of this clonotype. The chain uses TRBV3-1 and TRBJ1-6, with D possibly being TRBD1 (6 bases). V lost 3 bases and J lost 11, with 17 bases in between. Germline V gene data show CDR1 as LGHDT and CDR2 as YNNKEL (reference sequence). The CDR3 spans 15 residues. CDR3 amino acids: CASSHTMRDTAPLHF. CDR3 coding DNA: TGTGCCAGCAGCCATACCATGCGGGACACGGCACCCCTCCACTTT. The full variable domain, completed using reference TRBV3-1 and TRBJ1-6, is DTAVSQTPKYLVTQMGNDKSIKCEQNLGHDTMYWYKQDSKKFLKIMFSYNNKELIINETVPNRFSPKSPDKAHLNLHINSLELGDSAVYFCASSHTMRDTAPLHFGNGTRLTVT.

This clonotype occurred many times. The CDR3 DNA follows: TGCGCCAGCAGCTCGGACAGGGTACATGAGCAGTTCTTC. This encodes CASSSDRVHEQFF. The chain carries TRBV5-1 and TRBJ2-1; TRBD1 matches at 8 bases. CDR3 size: 13 residues. With 3 bases clipped from V and 8 bases from J, the junction kept 4 bases outside the gene matches. Germline loops: CDR1 SGHRS, CDR2 YFSETQ.

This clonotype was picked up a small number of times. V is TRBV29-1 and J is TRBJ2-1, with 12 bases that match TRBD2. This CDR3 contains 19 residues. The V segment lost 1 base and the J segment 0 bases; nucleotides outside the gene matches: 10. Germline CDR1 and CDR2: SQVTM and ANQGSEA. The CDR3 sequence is CSVEGLLAGGLSSYNEQFF. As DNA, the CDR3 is TGCAGCGTTGAAGGGTTACTAGCGGGGGGCCTTAGCTCCTACAATGAGCAGTTCTTC.

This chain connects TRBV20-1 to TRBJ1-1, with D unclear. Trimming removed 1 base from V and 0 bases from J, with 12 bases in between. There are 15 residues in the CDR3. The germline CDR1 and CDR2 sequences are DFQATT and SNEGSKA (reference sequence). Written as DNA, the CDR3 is TGCAGTGCTAGAGTAGGCGGCTTCATGAACACTGAAGCTTTCTTT. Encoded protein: CSARVGGFMNTEAFF.

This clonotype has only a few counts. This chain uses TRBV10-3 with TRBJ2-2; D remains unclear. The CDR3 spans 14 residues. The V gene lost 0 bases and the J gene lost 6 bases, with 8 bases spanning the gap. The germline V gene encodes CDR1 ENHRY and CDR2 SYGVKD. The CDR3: CAISESYGPGELFF. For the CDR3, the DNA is TGTGCCATCAGTGAGTCGTATGGGCCCGGGGAGCTGTTTTTT.

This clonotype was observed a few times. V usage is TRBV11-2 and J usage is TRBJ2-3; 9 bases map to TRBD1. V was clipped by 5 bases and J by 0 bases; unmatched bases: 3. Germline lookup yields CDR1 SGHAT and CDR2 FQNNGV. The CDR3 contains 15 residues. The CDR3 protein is CASSGGTGSTDTQYF. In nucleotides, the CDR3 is TGTGCCAGCAGCGGCGGGACAGGGAGCACAGATACGCAGTATTTT.

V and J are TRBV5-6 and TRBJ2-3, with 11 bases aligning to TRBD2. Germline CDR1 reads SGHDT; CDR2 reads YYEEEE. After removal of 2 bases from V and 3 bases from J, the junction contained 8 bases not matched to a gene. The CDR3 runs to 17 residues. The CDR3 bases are TGTGCCAGCAGCTTCGGACTAGCGGGCACTAAGACAGATACGCAGTATTTT. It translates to CASSFGLAGTKTDTQYF.

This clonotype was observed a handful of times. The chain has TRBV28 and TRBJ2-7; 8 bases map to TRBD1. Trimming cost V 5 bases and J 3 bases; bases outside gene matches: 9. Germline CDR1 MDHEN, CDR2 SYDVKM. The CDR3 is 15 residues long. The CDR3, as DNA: TGTGCCAGCAGTACGGGGACAGGTTACTACTACGAGCAGTACGTC. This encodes CASSTGTGYYYEQYV.

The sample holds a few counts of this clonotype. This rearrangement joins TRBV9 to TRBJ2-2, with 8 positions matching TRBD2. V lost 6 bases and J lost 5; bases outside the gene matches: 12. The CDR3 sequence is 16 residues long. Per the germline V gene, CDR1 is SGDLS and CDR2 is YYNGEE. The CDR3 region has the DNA TGTGCCAGCACCACCTCCGGGACTAGTTATACCGGGGAGCTGTTTTTT. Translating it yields CASTTSGTSYTGELFF.

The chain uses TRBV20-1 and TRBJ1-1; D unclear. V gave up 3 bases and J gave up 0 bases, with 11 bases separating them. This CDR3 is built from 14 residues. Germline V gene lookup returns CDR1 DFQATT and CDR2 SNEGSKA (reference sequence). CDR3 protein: CSARMGSMNTEAFF. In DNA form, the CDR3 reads TGCAGTGCTAGGATGGGCAGTATGAACACTGAAGCTTTCTTT.

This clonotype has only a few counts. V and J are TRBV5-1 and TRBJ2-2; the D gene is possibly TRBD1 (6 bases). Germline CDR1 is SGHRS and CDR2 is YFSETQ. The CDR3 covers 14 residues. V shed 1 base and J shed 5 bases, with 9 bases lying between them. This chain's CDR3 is CASSLRQGTGELFF. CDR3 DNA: TGCGCCAGCAGCTTGCGGCAGGGGACCGGGGAGCTGTTTTTT.

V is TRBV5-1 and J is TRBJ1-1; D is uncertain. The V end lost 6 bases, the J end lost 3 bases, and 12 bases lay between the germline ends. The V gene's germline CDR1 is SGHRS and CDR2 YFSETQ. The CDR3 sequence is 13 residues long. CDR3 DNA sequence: TGCGCCAGCAAAGTAGAAACGGACACTGAAGCTTTCTTT. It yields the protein CASKVETDTEAFF.

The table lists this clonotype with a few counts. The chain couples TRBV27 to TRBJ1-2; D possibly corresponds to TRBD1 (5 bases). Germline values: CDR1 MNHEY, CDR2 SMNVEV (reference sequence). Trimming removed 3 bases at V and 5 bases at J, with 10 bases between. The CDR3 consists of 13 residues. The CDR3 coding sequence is TGTGCCAGCAGTTTTGACAGAGGGTATGGCTACACCTTC. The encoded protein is CASSFDRGYGYTF.

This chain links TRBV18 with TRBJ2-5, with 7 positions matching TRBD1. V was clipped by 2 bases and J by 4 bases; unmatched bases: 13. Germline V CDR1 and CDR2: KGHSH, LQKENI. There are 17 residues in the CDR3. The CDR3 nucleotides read TGTGCCAGCTCACCATCCCGGACAGGTCGGGCGGGAGAGACCCAGTACTTC. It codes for CASSPSRTGRAGETQYF.

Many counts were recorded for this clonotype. The CDR3 is CASSGHPGPTDTQYF. The CDR3 DNA sequence: TGTGCCAGCAGCGGTCACCCAGGCCCCACAGATACGCAGTATTTT. V and J are TRBV9 and TRBJ2-3; D is uncertain. The CDR3 is 15 residues long. The germline CDR1 and CDR2 sequences are SGDLS and YYNGEE. Trimming took 3 bases from V and 2 from J, leaving 13 bases between them.

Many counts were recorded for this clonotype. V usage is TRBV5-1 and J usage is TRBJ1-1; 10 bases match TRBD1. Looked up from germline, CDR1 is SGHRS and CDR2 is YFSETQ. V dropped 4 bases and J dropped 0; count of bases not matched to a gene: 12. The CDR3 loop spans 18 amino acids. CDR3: CASSRGTGANLLNTEAFF. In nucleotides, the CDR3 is TGCGCCAGCAGCAGGGGGACAGGGGCGAACCTATTGAACACTGAAGCTTTCTTT. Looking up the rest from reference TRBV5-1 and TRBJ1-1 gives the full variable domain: KAGVTQTPRYLIKTRGQQVTLSCSPISGHRSVSWYQQTPGQGLQFLFEYFSETQRNKGNFPGRFSGRQFSNSRSEMNVSTLELGDSALYLCASSRGTGANLLNTEAFFGQGTRLTVV.

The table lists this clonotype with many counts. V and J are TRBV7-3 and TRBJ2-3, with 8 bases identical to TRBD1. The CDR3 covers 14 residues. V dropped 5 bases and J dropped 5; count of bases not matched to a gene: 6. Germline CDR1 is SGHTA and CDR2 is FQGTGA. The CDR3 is CASSPGQALDTQYF. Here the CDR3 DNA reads TGTGCCAGCAGCCCGGGACAGGCTTTAGATACGCAGTATTTT. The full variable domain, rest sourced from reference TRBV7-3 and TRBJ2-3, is GAGVSQTPSNKVTEKGKYVELRCDPISGHTALYWYRQSLGQGPEFLIYFQGTGAADDSGLPNDRFFAVRPEGSVSTLKIQRTERGDSAVYLCASSPGQALDTQYFGPGTRLTVL.